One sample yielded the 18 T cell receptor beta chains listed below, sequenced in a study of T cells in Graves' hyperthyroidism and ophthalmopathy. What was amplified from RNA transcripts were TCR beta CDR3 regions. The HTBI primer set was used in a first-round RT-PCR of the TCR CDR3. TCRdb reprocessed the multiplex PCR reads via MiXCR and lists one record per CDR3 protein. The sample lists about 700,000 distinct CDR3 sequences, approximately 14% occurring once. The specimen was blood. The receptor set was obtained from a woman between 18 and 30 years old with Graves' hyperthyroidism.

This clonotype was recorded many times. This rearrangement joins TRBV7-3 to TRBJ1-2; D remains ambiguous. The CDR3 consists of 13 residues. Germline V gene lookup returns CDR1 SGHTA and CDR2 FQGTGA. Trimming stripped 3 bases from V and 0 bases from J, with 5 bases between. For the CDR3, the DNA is TGTGCCAGCAGCTTCTCCCCTAACTATGGCTACACCTTC. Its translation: CASSFSPNYGYTF.

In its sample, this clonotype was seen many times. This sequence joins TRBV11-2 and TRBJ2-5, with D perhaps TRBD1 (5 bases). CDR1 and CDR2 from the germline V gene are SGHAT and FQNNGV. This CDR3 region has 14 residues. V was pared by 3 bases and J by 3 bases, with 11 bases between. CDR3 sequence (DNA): TGTGCCAGCAGCTTTCGGGCAGGGAAAGAGACCCAGTACTTC. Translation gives CASSFRAGKETQYF.

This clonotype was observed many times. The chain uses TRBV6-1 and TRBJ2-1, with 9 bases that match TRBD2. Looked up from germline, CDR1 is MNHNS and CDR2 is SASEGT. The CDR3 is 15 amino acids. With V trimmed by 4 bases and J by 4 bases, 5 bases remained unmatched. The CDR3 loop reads CASSVLAGRYNEQFF. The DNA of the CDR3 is TGTGCCAGCAGTGTACTAGCGGGCCGGTACAATGAGCAGTTCTTC.

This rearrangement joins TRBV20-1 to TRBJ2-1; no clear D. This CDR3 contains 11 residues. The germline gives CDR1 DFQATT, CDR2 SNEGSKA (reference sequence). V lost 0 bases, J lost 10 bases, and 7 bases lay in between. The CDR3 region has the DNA TGCAGTGCTAGAGACAGTGGCGAGCAGTTCTTC. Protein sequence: CSARDSGEQFF.

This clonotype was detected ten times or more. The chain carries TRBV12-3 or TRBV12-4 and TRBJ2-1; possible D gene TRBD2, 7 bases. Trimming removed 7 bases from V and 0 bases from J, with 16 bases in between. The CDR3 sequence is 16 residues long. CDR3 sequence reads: CASMGGATVSYNEQFF. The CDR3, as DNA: TGTGCCAGCATGGGGGGGGCGACGGTCTCCTACAATGAGCAGTTCTTC.

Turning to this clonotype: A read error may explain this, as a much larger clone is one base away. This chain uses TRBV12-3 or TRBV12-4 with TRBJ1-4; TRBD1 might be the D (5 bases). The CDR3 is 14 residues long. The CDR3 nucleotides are TGTGCCGGCAGTCCCGGTCAGGGCGGTGAAAAACTGTTTTTT. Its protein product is CAGSPGQGGEKLFF.

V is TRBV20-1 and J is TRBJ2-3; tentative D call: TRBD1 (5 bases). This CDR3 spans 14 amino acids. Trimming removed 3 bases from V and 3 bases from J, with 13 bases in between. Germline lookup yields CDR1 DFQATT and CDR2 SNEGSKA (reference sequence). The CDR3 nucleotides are TGCAGTGCTAGTCAGGGCAGTAAGACAGATACGCAGTATTTT. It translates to CSASQGSKTDTQYF.

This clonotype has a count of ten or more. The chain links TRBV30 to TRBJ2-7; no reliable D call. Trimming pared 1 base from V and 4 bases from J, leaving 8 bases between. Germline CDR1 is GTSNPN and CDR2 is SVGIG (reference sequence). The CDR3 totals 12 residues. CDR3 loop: CAWSASYYEQYF. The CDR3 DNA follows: TGTGCCTGGAGTGCCTCCTATTACGAGCAGTACTTC.

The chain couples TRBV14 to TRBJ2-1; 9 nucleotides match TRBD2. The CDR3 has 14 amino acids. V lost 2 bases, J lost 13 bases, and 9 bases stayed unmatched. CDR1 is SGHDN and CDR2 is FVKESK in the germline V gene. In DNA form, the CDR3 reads TGTGCCAGCAGCCAATGGGCGGGAGGGCTACCTCAGTTCTTC. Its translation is CASSQWAGGLPQFF.

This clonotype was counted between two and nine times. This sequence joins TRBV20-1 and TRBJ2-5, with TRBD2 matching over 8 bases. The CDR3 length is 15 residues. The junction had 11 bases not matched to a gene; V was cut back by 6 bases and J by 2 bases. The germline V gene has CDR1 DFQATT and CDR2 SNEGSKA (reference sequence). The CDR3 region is CSASGMREAQETQYF. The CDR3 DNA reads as TGCAGTGCGTCAGGGATGCGGGAGGCTCAAGAGACCCAGTACTTC.

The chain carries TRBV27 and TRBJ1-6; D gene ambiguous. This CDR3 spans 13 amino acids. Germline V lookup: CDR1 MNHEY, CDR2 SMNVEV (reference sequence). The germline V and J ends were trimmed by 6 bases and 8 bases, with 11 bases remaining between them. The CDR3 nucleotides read TGTGCCAGCAGCCGAGTCGAATATTCACCCCTCCACTTT. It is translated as CASSRVEYSPLHF.

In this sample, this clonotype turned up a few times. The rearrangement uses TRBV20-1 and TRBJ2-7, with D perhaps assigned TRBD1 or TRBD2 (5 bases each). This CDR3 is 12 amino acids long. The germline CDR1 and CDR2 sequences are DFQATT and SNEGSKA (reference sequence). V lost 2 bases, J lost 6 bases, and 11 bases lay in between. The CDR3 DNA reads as TGCAGTGCTAGACCCCGAGGGACCGAGCAGTACTTC. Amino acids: CSARPRGTEQYF.

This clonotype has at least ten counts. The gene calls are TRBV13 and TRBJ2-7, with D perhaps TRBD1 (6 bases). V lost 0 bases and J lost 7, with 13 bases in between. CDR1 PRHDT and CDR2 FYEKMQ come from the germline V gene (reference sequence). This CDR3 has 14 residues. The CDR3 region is CASSLGTGTSEQYF. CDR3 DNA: TGTGCCAGCAGCTTAGGTACAGGGACGAGTGAGCAGTACTTC.

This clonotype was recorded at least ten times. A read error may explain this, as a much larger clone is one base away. CDR3 coding DNA: TGTGCCAGCAGCTTAGCGGGAGGGCACAATGAGCAGTTCTTC. Amino acids: CASSLAGGHNEQFF. This rearrangement joins TRBV7-9 to TRBJ2-1, with 7 nucleotides matching TRBD2. Germline V gene lookup returns CDR1 SEHNR and CDR2 FQNEAQ (reference sequence). V lost 0 bases, J lost 5 bases, and 1 base stayed unmatched. This CDR3 has 14 residues.

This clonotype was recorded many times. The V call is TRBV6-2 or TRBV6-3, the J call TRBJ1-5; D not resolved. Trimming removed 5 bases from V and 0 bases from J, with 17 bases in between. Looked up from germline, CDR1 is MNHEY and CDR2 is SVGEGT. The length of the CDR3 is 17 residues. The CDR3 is CASSDLPEAYSNQPQHF. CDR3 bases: TGTGCCAGCAGTGACCTCCCCGAGGCATATAGCAATCAGCCCCAGCATTTT.

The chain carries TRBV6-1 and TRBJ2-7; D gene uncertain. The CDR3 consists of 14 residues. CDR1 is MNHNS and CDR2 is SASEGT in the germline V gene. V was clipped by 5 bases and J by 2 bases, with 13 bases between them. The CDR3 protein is CASSPLERTYEQYF. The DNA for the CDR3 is TGTGCCAGCAGTCCTCTGGAGAGAACCTACGAGCAGTACTTC.

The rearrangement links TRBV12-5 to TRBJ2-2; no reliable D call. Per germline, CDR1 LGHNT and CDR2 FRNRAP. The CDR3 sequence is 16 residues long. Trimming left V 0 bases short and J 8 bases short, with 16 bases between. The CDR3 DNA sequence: TGTGCTAGTGGTTTGGTACTTGGCCCCAGGTTGGGGGAGCTGTTTTTT. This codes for CASGLVLGPRLGELFF. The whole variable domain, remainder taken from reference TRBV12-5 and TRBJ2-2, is DARVTQTPRHKVTEMGQEVTMRCQPILGHNTVFWYRQTMMQGLELLAYFRNRAPLDDSGMPKDRFSAEMPDATLATLKIQPSEPRDSAVYFCASGLVLGPRLGELFFGEGSRLTVL.

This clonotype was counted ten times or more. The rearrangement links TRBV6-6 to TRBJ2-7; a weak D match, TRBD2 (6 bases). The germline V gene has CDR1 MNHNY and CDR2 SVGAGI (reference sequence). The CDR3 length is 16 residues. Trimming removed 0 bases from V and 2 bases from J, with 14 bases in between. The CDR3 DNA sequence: TGTGCCAGCAGTTACTCCTATGCCGGGGGACCCTACGAGCAGTACTTC. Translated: CASSYSYAGGPYEQYF.